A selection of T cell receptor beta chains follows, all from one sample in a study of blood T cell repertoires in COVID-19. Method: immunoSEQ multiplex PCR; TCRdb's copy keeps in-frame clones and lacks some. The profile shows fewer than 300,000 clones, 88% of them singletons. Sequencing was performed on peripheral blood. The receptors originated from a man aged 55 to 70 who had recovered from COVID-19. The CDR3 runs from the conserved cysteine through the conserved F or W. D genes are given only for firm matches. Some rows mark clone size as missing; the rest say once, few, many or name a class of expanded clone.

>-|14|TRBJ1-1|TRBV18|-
CASSPVEGNTEAFF
TGTGCCAGCTCACCAGTTGAGGGGAACACTGAAGCTTTCTTT
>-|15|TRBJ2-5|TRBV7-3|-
CASRLKGDIEETQYF
TGTGCCAGCAGACTTAAGGGGGACATAGAAGAGACCCAGTACTTC
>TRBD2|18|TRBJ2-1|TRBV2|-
CASSRSGGAGSSYNEQFF
TGTGCCAGCAGTCGTAGCGGGGGGGCGGGAAGCTCCTACAATGAGCAGTTCTTC
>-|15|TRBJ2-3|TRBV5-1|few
CASSLSATNTDTQYF
TGCGCCAGCAGCTTGAGTGCGACAAACACAGATACGCAGTATTTT
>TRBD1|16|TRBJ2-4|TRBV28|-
CASSLPQGASKNIQYF
TGTGCCAGCAGTCTACCACAGGGGGCTTCCAAAAACATTCAGTACTTC
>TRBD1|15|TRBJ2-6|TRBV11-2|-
CASWTGRSGANVLTF
TGTGCCAGCTGGACAGGGCGCAGTGGGGCCAACGTCCTGACTTTC
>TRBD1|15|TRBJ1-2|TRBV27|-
CASSFSGQGKYGYTF
TGTGCCAGCAGTTTTTCGGGACAGGGAAAGTATGGCTACACCTTC
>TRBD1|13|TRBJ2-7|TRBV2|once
CASTSRTGYEQYF
TGTGCCAGCACCTCCCGGACAGGCTACGAGCAGTACTTC
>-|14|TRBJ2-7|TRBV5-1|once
CASSLAGGGHEQYF
TGCGCCAGCAGCTTGGCCGGTGGAGGCCACGAGCAGTACTTC
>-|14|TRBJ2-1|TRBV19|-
CASSIDRESNEQFF
TGTGCCAGTAGTATAGACCGGGAGTCCAATGAGCAGTTCTTC
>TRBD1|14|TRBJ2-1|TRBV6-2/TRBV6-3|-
CASSYRGPRHEQFF
TGTGCCAGCAGTTACAGGGGGCCGAGACATGAGCAGTTCTTC
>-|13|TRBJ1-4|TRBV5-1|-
CASSLQMNEKLFF
TGCGCCAGCAGCTTACAGATGAATGAAAAACTGTTTTTT
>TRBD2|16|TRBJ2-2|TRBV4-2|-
CASSQEGAGGPGELFF
TGTGCCAGCAGCCAAGAGGGAGCGGGGGGGCCCGGGGAGCTGTTTTTT
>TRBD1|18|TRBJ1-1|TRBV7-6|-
CASSLLVGQGPSNTEAFF
TGTGCCAGCAGCTTACTCGTGGGACAGGGGCCCTCCAACACTGAAGCTTTCTTT
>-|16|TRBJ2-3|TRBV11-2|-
CASSLDWAGKTDTQYF
TGTGCCAGCAGCTTAGATTGGGCAGGGAAAACAGATACGCAGTATTTT
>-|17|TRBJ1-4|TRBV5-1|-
CASSLDRVPNRIEKLFF
TGCGCCAGCAGCTTGGACAGGGTGCCTAATCGAATTGAAAAACTGTTTTTT
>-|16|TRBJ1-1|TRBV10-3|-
CAISDPDRSWNTEAFF
TGTGCCATCAGTGATCCAGACAGGTCCTGGAACACTGAAGCTTTCTTT
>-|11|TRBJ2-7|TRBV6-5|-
CASSRGYEQYF
TGTGCCAGCAGTAGAGGCTACGAGCAGTACTTC
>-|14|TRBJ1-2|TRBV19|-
CASSITGQGYGYTF
TGTGCCAGTAGTATAACTGGACAAGGCTATGGCTACACCTTC
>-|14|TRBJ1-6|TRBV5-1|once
CASNQGDYNSPLHF
TGCGCCAGCAACCAGGGCGACTATAATTCACCCCTCCACTTT
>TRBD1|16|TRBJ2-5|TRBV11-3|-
CASSLTGTGGRETQYF
TGTGCCAGCAGCCTGACCGGGACAGGGGGCAGAGAGACCCAGTACTTC
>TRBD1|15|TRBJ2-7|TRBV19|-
CASSLPGQGSYEQYF
TGTGCCAGTAGCCTACCGGGACAGGGATCCTACGAGCAGTACTTC
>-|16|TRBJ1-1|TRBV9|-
CASSVVMLGGPTEAFF
TGTGCCAGCAGCGTAGTGATGCTCGGGGGTCCCACTGAAGCTTTCTTT
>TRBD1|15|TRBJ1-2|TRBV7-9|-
CASSPPGQGFNGYTF
TGTGCCAGCAGCCCACCGGGACAGGGATTCAACGGCTACACCTTC
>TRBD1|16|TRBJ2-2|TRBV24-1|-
CATSDPGQGLTGELFF
TGTGCCACCAGTGACCCGGGACAGGGTTTAACCGGGGAGCTGTTTTTT
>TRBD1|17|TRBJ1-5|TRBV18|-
CASSESLQGGDNQPQHF
TGTGCCAGCTCAGAATCCTTACAGGGGGGTGACAATCAGCCCCAGCATTTT
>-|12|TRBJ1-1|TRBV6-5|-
CASSWRGAEAFF
TGTGCCAGCAGTTGGAGGGGAGCTGAAGCTTTCTTT
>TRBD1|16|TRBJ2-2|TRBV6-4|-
CASSGEGAVGTGELFF
TGTGCCAGCAGTGGTGAGGGGGCAGTAGGCACCGGGGAGCTGTTTTTT
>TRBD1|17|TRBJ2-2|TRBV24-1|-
CATSDSMTGANTGELFF
TGTGCCACCAGTGATTCCATGACAGGGGCGAACACCGGGGAGCTGTTTTTT
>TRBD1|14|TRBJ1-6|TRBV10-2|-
CASGIDRGNSPLHF
TGCGCCAGCGGGATAGACAGGGGTAATTCACCCCTCCACTTT
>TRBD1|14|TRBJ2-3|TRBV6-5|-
CASRQQGAADTQYF
TGTGCCAGCAGGCAACAGGGGGCGGCAGATACGCAGTATTTT